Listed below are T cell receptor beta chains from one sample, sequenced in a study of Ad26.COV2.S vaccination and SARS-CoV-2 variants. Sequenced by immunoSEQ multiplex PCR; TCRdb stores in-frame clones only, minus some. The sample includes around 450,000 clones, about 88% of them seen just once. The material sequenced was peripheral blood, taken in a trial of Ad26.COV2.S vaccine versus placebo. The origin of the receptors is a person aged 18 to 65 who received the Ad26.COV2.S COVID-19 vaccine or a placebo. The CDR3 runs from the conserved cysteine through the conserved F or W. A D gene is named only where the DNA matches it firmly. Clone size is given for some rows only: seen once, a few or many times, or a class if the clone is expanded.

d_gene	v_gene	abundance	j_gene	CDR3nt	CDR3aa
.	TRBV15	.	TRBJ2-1	TGTGCCACCAGCAGAGATCGGAGAGACGGGGATGAGCAGTTCTTC	CATSRDRRDGDEQFF
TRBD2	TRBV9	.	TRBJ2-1	TGTGCCAGCAGCGTAGGGCTAGCGGGTTCCTACAATGAGCAGTTCTTC	CASSVGLAGSYNEQFF
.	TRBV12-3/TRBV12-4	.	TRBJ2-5	TGTGCCAGCAGTTTTCAGGTCCAAGAGACCCAGTACTTC	CASSFQVQETQYF
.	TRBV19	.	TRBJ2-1	TGTGCCAGTAGCAGGGATCTAAATGAGCAGTTCTTC	CASSRDLNEQFF
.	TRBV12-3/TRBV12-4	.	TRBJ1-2	TGTGCCAGCAGTTTTGAGACGTACTATGGCTACACCTTC	CASSFETYYGYTF
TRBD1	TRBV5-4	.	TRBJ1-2	TGTGCCAGCAGCTTGAGGACAGGGAGCTATGGCTACACCTTC	CASSLRTGSYGYTF
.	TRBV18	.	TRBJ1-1	TGTGCCAGCTCACCCGCGCTTCAGATTACTGAAGCTTTCTTT	CASSPALQITEAFF
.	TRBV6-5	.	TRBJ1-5	TGTGCCAGCAGTTACTCCACCGGTCAGCCCCAGCATTTT	CASSYSTGQPQHF
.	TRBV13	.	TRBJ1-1	TGTGCCAGCAGCTTAGATCAGGGTGGAGGCACTGAAGCTTTCTTT	CASSLDQGGGTEAFF
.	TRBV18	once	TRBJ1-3	TGTGCCAGCTCCCCAGACCCCTTCTCTGGAAACACCATATATTTT	CASSPDPFSGNTIYF
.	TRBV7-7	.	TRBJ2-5	TGTGCTAGCAGTCGAACCAGGACAGAGCAAGAGATCCAGTACTTC	CASSRTRTEQEIQYF
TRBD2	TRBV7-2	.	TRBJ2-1	TGTGCCAGCAGCTTAAGAGCGGGGGGGCGCCCCTACAATGAGCAGTTCTTC	CASSLRAGGRPYNEQFF
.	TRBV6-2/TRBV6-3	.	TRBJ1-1	TGTGCCAGCAGTTACTCGGGGGGGAACACTGAAGCTTTCTTT	CASSYSGGNTEAFF
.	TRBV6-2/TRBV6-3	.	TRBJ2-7	TGTGCCAGCAGTTACGTGGCAGGGAGTTATCACGAGCAGTACTTC	CASSYVAGSYHEQYF
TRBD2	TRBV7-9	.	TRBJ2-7	TGTGCCAGCAGCCAAGGACTAGCGGGAGGGCCCCACGAGCAGTACTTC	CASSQGLAGGPHEQYF
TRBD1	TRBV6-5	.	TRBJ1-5	TGTGCCAGCAGTCGACAGGGATTTGGCAATCAGCCCCAGCATTTT	CASSRQGFGNQPQHF
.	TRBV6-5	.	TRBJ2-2	TGTGCCAGCAGTTACCGTAACCTAAACCCGGGGGAGCTGTTTTTT	CASSYRNLNPGELFF
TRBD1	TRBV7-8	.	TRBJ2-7	TGTGCCAGCAGCTTAGGTGGCCGGACAGGGGCCTACGAGCAGTACTTC	CASSLGGRTGAYEQYF
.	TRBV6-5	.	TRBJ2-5	TGTGCCAGCAGTTACTTTGAGGGGACCCTCCAAGAGACCCAGTACTTC	CASSYFEGTLQETQYF
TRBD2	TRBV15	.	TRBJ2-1	TGTGCCACCAGCAGAGATCTAGCGGGAGAGGGAAATGAGCAGTTCTTC	CATSRDLAGEGNEQFF
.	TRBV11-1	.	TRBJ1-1	TGTGCCAGCAGCTATAGACGCATGAACACTGAAGCTTTCTTT	CASSYRRMNTEAFF
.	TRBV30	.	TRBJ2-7	TGTGCCTGGAGGGGGCAGGCACCCAGCTACGAGCAGTACTTC	CAWRGQAPSYEQYF
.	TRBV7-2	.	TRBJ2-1	TGTGCCAGCAGCCCAGGGCGGGGTAGCTCCTACAATGAGCAGTTCTTC	CASSPGRGSSYNEQFF
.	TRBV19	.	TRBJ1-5	TGTGCCAGTACCCCAACCCGGTTAAGCAGGGGAGGAGAGAATCAGCCCCAGCATTTT	CASTPTRLSRGGENQPQHF
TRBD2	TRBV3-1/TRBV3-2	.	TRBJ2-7	TGTGCCAGCAGCCATTGGGTAGCGGGCTCCTACGAGCAGTACTTC	CASSHWVAGSYEQYF
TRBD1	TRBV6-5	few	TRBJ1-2	TGTGCCAGCAGGCCCCCCGACAGGGCCGGCTACACCTTC	CASRPPDRAGYTF
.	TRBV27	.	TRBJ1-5	TGTGCCAGCAACGCTGGGGCAGCTAATCAGCCCCAGCATTTT	CASNAGAANQPQHF
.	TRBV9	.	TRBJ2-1	TGTGCCAGCAGCATGACGACGGTGGGAGCCTACAATGAGCAGTTCTTC	CASSMTTVGAYNEQFF
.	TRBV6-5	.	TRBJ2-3	TGTGCCAGCAGGCCGGGACACTTACTCGATACGCAGTATTTT	CASRPGHLLDTQYF
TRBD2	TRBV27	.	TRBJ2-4	TGTGCCAGCAGTTTAACTAGCGGAGTTAACATTCAGTACTTC	CASSLTSGVNIQYF
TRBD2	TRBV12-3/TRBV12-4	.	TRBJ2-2	TGTGCCAGCAGTGAAGCGGGGTGGCTGTTTTTT	CASSEAGWLFF
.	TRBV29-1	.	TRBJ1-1	TGCAGCGTTGAAGCCTTGGGGGACCCAGGAGCTTTCTTT	CSVEALGDPGAFF
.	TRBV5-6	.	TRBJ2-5	TGTGCCAGCAGCTTGCGAGGCAGGTACCAAGAGACCCAGTACTTC	CASSLRGRYQETQYF
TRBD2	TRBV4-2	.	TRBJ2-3	TGTGCCAGCAGCCAAGGACTAGCGGGGGGATCGATCGGGCACGATACGCAGTATTTT	CASSQGLAGGSIGHDTQYF
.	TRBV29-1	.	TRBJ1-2	TGCAGCGTTGCACGGGATCCTGGGGACTATGGCTACACCTTC	CSVARDPGDYGYTF
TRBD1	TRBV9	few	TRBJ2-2	TGTGCCAGCAGCGAGGGGACAGGGGACACCGGGGAGCTGTTTTTT	CASSEGTGDTGELFF
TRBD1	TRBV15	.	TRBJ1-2	TGTGCCACCAGCAGGGACAGGGGGAACTATGGCTACACCTTC	CATSRDRGNYGYTF
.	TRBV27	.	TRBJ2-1	TGTGCCAGCAGTACAACCTCCTACAATGAGCAGTTCTTC	CASSTTSYNEQFF
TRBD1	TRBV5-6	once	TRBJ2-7	TGTGCCAGCAGCTTGGTGGACAGGGATAACTACGAGCAGTACTTC	CASSLVDRDNYEQYF
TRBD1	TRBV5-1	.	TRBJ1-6	TGCGCCAGCAGCTCGGGGACAGGGAGCTATAATTCACCCCTCCACTTT	CASSSGTGSYNSPLHF
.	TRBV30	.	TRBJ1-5	TGTGCCTGGAGATTCCCCGGGGGAAGCAATCAGCCCCAGCATTTT	CAWRFPGGSNQPQHF
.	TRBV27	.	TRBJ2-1	TGTGCCAGCAGTTTATCTGACCTCTCCTACAATGAGCAGTTCTTC	CASSLSDLSYNEQFF
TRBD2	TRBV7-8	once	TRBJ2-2	TGTGCCAGCAGCTTAGCGTCTGGGCTAGCGGTTGGCACCGGGGAGCTGTTTTTT	CASSLASGLAVGTGELFF
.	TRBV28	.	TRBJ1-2	TGTGCCAGCAGTTTGCGCGGACGCTATGGCTACACCTTC	CASSLRGRYGYTF
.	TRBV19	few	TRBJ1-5	TGTGCCAGTAGTCCCCCGACCTATCAGCCCCAGCATTTT	CASSPPTYQPQHF
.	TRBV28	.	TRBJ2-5	TGTGCCAGCAACACCCGGACACTTCAAGAGACCCAGTACTTC	CASNTRTLQETQYF
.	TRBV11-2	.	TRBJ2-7	TGTGCCAGCAGCTCAATACAGGGAAGAAAGGACGGGGAGCAGTACTTC	CASSSIQGRKDGEQYF